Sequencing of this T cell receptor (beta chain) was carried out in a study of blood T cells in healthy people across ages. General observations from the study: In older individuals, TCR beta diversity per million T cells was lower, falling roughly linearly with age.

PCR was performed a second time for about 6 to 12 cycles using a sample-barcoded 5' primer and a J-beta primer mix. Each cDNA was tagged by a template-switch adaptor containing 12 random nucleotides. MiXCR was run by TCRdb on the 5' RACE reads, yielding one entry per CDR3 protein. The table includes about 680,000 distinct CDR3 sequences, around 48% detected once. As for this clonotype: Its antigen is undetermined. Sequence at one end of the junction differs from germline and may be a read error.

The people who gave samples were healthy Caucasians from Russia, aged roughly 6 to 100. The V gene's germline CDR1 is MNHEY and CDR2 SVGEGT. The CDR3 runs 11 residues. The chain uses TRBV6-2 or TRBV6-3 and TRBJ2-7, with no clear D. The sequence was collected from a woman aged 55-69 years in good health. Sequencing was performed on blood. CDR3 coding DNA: TGTGCCGGCAGTCGCACCTACGAGCAGTACTTC. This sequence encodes CAGSRTYEQYF.